This T cell receptor (beta chain) comes out of a study of PD-L1 blockade in urothelial cancer. Whole-study context: Males with bladder-origin urothelial cancer constituted about 85% of the roughly 30 patients. Prior exposure to chemotherapy in patients amounted to 0 to 3 regimens received. Blood samples contained a median about 150,000 T cells.

The CDR3 sequence is 15 residues long. Trimming left V 6 bases short and J 5 bases short, with 19 bases between. The germline V gene encodes CDR1 LNHNV and CDR2 YYDKDF (reference sequence). The time point is: peripheral blood 6 weeks after treatment start. Spike-ins of synthetic TCR analog templates went into each PCR. The protocol was immunoSEQ multiplex PCR, while the TCRdb copy is restricted to in-frame clones and leaves out a portion. Found here are tens of thousands of clones, around 88% of them singletons; the top ten hold 24%. The rearrangement uses TRBV15 and TRBJ2-5; D possibly corresponds to TRBD1 (6 bases). Specimen: PBMCs, collected around atezolizumab (anti-PD-L1) treatment. The source of this sequence is a man in his sixties with urothelial cancer. CDR3 region: CATRDAGAFGETQYF. CDR3 in DNA: TGTGCCACCAGGGATGCAGGGGCATTCGGGGAGACCCAGTACTTC.